One sample yielded the 7 T cell receptor beta chains listed below, sequenced in a study of siplizumab effects on memory and regulatory T cells. Profiled with immunoSEQ multiplex PCR; TCRdb holds only in-frame clones, not every one. The sample includes about 110,000 clones, approximately 90% of them seen just once. The sample comprised Tregs sorted from blood. These receptors were collected from a human donor in good health.

The chain has TRBV5-4 and TRBJ2-2; D unresolved. This CDR3 spans 13 amino acids. V dropped 7 bases and J dropped 1 base, with 8 bases sitting between them. Germline-derived CDR1 and CDR2 are SGHNT and YYREEE (reference sequence). The CDR3 DNA reads TGTGCCAGCCGTGTCCAGAACACCGGGGAGCTGTTTTTT. Protein sequence: CASRVQNTGELFF.

The chain joins TRBV30 to TRBJ2-1; D is perhaps TRBD1 or TRBD2 (10 bases each). The CDR3 contains 18 residues. Trimming removed 3 bases from V and 6 bases from J, with 27 bases in between. Germline CDR1 GTSNPN, CDR2 SVGIG (reference sequence). The CDR3 DNA sequence: TGTGCCTGGAGAGGACAGGGGGGGAGCGGGAGGGCCGTCAATGAGCAGTTCTTC. Residues: CAWRGQGGSGRAVNEQFF.

The rearrangement joins TRBV6-1 to TRBJ1-5, with D uncertain. The V and J ends lost 1 base and 0 bases respectively, with 7 bases between them. Looked up from germline, CDR1 is MNHNS and CDR2 is SASEGT. The CDR3 runs 15 residues. The CDR3 DNA follows: TGTGCCAGCAGTGAAGGCATTTTTAGCAATCAGCCCCAGCATTTT. This translates into CASSEGIFSNQPQHF.

Details on this clone: Other DNA variants within this sample encode the same CDR3. The chain employs TRBV11-2 and TRBJ2-7; D may be TRBD1 or TRBD2 (5 bases each). This CDR3 has 13 residues. CDR1 and CDR2 (germline): SGHAT, FQNNGV. V was shortened by 8 bases and J by 0 bases, with 11 bases between the two germline ends. CDR3 sequence: CASRRDVSYEQYF. As DNA, the CDR3 is TGTGCCAGCCGCAGGGACGTCTCCTACGAGCAGTACTTC.

The rearrangement uses TRBV2 and TRBJ2-7; D not certain. Germline V gives CDR1 SNHLY, CDR2 FYNNEI. CDR3 length: 16 residues. V shed 5 bases and J shed 3 bases, with 20 bases lying between them. CDR3 sequence: CASSQGKRLGNYEQYF. The CDR3 nucleotides read TGTGCCAGCAGTCAAGGGAAAAGGTTGGGGAACTACGAGCAGTACTTC.

This clone was recorded once. V usage is TRBV5-1 and J usage is TRBJ2-2; D is unresolved. Looked up from germline, CDR1 is SGHRS and CDR2 is YFSETQ. The CDR3 sequence is 13 residues long. Deletions cut 4 bases from V and 8 bases from J, with 12 bases between. In DNA, the CDR3 is TGCGCCAGCAGCCTTGTAGGGCTGGGGGAGCTGTTTTTT. Its protein is CASSLVGLGELFF. The variable domain in full, with the rest retrieved from reference TRBV5-1 and TRBJ2-2, is KAGVTQTPRYLIKTRGQQVTLSCSPISGHRSVSWYQQTPGQGLQFLFEYFSETQRNKGNFPGRFSGRQFSNSRSEMNVSTLELGDSALYLCASSLVGLGELFFGEGSRLTVL.

The chain joins TRBV11-2 to TRBJ1-2; TRBD1 matches 9 bases. The V gene's germline CDR1 is SGHAT and CDR2 FQNNGV. The CDR3 runs 13 residues. V lost 5 bases to trimming and J lost 5 bases; unmatched junction nucleotides: 3. DNA of the CDR3: TGTGCCAGCAGCCCAGGGACAGGGTATGGCTACACCTTC. This codes for CASSPGTGYGYTF.